This T cell receptor (beta chain) originates from a study of blood T cell repertoires in COVID-19. Study in general: COVID-19 samples, acute and convalescent, were from the United States, Italy and Spain. The analysed material was cDNA or gDNA that came from T cells, B-cell-depleted T cells, or PBMCs.

Authors' methods: Amplification of reference gene primers provided the estimated nucleated cell counts. Produced via immunoSEQ multiplex PCR; TCRdb's table is partial and in-frame only. V, J and clone size derive from that table, while D and trimming were established from the DNA sequence. The sample has about 200,000 clones, 80% to 90% seen once. The junction had 10 bases not matched to a gene; V was cut back by 3 bases and J by 4 bases. CDR3 length: 16 amino acids. Germline V gene sequence: CDR1 MDHEN, CDR2 SYDVKM. Sequencing input: peripheral blood. The J gene is TRBJ2-7, the V gene TRBV28; 9 nucleotides agree with TRBD1. This clonotype was obtained from a human donor in a cohort sampled during active COVID-19. CDR3 loop: CASSFSKDRGGYEQYF. The CDR3 DNA reads TGTGCCAGCAGTTTCTCAAAGGACAGGGGCGGTTACGAGCAGTACTTC. The whole variable domain, remainder taken from reference TRBV28 and TRBJ2-7, is DVKVTQSSRYLVKRTGEKVFLECVQDMDHENMFWYRQDPGLGLRLIYFSYDVKMKEKGDIPEGYSVSREKKERFSLILESASTNQTSMYLCASSFSKDRGGYEQYFGPGTRLTVT.